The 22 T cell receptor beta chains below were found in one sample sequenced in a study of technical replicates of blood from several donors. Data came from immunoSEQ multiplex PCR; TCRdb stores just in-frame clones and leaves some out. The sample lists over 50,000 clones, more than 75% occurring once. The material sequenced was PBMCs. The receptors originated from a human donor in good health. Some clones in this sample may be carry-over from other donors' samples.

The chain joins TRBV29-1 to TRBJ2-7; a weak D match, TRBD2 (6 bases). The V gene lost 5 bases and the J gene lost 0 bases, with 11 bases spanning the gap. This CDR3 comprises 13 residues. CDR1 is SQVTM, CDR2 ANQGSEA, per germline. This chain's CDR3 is CSVISGDSYEQYF. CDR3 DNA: TGCAGCGTTATTTCGGGGGACTCCTACGAGCAGTACTTC.

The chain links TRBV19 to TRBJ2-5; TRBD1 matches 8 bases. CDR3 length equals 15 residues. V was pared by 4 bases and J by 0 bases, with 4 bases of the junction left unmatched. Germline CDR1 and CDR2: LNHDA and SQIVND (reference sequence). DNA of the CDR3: TGTGCCAGTAGTAGCCGGACAGGGTACCAAGAGACCCAGTACTTC. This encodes CASSSRTGYQETQYF. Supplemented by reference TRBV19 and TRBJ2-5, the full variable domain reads DGGITQSPKYLFRKEGQNVTLSCEQNLNHDAMYWYRQDPGQGLRLIYYSQIVNDFQKGDIAEGYSVSREKKESFPLTVTSAQKNPTAFYLCASSSRTGYQETQYFGPGTRLLVL.

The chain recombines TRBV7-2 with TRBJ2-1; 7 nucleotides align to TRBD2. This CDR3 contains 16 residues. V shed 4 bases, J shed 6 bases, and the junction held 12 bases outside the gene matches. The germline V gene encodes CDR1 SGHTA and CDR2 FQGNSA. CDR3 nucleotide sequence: TGTGCCAGCAGCTCGTGGGGGAGGGCCCCCCTCAATGAGCAGTTCTTC. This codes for CASSSWGRAPLNEQFF.

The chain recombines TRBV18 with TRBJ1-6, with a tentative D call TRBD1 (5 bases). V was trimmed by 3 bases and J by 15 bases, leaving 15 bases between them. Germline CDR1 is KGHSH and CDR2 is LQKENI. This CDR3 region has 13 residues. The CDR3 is CASSPGPGTSLHF. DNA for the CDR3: TGTGCCAGCTCACCGGGTCCAGGGACTAGCCTCCACTTT.

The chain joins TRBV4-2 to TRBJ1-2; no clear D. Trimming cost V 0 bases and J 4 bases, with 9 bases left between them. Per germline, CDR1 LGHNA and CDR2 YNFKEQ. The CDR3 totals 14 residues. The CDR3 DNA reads TGTGCCAGCAGCCAAGATGGGAGAGGCTATGGCTACACCTTC. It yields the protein CASSQDGRGYGYTF.

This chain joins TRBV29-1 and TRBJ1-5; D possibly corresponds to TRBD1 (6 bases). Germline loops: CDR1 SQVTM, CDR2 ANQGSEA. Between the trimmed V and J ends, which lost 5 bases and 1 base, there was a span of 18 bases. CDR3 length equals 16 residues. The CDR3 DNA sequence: TGCAGCGTTTCCGACTCGACAGGTTGGAGCAATCAGCCCCAGCATTTT. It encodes CSVSDSTGWSNQPQHF.

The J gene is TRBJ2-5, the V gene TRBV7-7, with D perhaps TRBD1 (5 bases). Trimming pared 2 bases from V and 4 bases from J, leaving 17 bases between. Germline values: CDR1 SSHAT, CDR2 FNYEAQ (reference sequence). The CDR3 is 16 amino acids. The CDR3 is CASSLRAGPLVETQYF. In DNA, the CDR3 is TGTGCCAGCAGCTTACGGGCAGGGCCCCTTGTAGAGACCCAGTACTTC.

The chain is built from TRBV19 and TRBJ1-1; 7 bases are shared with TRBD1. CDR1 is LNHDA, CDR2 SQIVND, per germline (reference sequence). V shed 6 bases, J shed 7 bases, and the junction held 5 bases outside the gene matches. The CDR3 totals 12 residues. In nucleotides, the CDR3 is TGTGCCAGTAGCGGGGACAGAATTGAAGCTTTCTTT. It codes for CASSGDRIEAFF.

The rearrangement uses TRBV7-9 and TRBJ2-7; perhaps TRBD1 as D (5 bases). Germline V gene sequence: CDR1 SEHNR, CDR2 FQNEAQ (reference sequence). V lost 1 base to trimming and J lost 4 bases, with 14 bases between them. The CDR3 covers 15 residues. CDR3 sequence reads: CASSLVGAWMYEQYF. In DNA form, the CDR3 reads TGTGCCAGCAGCTTAGTTGGGGCGTGGATGTACGAGCAGTACTTC.

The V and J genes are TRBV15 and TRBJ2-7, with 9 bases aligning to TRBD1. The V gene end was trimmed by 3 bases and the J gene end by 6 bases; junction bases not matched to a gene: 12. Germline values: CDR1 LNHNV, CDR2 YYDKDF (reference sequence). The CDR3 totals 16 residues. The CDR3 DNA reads TGTGCCACCAGCAGGGATACAGGGGGCATAGCGATCGAGCAGTACTTC. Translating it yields CATSRDTGGIAIEQYF.

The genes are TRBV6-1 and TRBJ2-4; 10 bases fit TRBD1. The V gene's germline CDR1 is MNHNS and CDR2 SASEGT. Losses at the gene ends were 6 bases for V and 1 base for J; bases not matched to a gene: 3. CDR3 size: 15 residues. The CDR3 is CASREGQGAKNIQYF. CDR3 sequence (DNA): TGTGCCAGCAGAGAGGGACAGGGGGCCAAAAACATTCAGTACTTC.

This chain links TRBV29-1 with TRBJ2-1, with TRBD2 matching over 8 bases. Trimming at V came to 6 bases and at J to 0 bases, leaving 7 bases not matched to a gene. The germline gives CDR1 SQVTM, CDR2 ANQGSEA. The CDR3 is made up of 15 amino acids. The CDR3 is CSVTTGGASYNEQFF. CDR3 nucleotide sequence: TGCAGCGTGACCACCGGGGGGGCCTCCTACAATGAGCAGTTCTTC.

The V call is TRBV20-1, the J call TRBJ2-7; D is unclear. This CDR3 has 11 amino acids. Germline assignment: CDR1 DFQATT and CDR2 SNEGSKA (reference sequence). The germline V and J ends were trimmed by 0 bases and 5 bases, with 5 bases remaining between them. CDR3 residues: CSARDHHEQYF. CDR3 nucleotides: TGCAGTGCTAGAGATCATCACGAGCAGTACTTC.

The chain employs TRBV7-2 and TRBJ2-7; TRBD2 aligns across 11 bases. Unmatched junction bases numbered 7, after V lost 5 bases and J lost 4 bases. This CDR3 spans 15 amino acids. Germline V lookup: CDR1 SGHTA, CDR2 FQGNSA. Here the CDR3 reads CASSQQPSGRYEQYF. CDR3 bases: TGTGCCAGCAGCCAACAACCTAGCGGGAGGTACGAGCAGTACTTC.

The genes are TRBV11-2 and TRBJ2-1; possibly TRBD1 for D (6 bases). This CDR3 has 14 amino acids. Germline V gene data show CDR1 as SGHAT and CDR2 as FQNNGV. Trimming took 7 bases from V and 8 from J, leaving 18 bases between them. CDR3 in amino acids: CASTPQGLRHEQFF. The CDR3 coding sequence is TGTGCCAGCACCCCCCAGGGGCTAAGGCATGAGCAGTTCTTC.

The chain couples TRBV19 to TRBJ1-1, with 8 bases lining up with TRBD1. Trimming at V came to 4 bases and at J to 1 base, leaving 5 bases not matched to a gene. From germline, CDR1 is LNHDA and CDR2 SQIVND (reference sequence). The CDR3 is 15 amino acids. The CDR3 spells CASSRQGAENTEAFF. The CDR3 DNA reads TGTGCCAGTAGTAGGCAGGGGGCCGAGAACACTGAAGCTTTCTTT.

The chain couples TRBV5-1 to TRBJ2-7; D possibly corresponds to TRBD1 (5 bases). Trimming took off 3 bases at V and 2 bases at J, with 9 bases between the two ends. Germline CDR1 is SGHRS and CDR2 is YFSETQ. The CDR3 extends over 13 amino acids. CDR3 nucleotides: TGCGCCAGCAGCTCCGACAGTACCTACGAGCAGTACTTC. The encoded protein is CASSSDSTYEQYF.

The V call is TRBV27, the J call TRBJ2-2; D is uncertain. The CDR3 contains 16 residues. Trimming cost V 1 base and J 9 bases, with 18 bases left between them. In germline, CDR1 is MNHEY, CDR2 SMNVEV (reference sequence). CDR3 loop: CASSLYSKFDSRELFF. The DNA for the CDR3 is TGTGCCAGCAGTTTATATTCTAAATTCGATTCCAGGGAGCTGTTTTTT.

For the CDR3, the DNA is TGTGCCAGCAGCCTAGGGGGGCCAGGGGACTCACCCCTCCACTTT. This codes for CASSLGGPGDSPLHF. V and J are TRBV7-6 and TRBJ1-6; tentative D call: TRBD1 (6 bases). The CDR3 loop spans 15 amino acids. Looked up from germline, CDR1 is SGHVS and CDR2 is FNYEAQ. V was trimmed by 5 bases and J by 10 bases, leaving 18 bases between them.

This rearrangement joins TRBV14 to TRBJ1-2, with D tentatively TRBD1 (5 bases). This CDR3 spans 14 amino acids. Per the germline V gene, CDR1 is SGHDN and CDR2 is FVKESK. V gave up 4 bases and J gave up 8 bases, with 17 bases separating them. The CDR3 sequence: CASSRGRSSDGYTF. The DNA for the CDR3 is TGTGCCAGCAGCCGGGGCAGGTCGTCGGACGGCTACACCTTC. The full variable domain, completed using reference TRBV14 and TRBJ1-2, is EAGVTQFPSHSVIEKGQTVTLRCDPISGHDNLYWYRRVMGKEIKFLLHFVKESKQDESGMPNNRFLAERTGGTYSTLKVQPAELEDSGVYFCASSRGRSSDGYTFGSGTRLTVV.

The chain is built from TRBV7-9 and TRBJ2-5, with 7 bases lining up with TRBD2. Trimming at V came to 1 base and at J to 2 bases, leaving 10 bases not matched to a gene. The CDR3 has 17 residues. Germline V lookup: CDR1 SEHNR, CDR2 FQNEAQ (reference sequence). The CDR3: CASSLDRFASGQETQYF. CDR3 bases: TGTGCCAGCAGCTTAGATCGCTTCGCTAGCGGACAAGAGACCCAGTACTTC. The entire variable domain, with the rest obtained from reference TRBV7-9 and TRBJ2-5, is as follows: DTGVSQNPRHKITKRGQNVTFRCDPISEHNRLYWYRQTLGQGPEFLTYFQNEAQLEKSRLLSDRFSAERPKGSFSTLEIQRTEQGDSAMYLCASSLDRFASGQETQYFGPGTRLLVL.

CDR3 in DNA: TGCGCCAGCAGCCCCCCCGGACTAGGATACGAGCAGTACTTC. Protein product: CASSPPGLGYEQYF. The chain uses TRBV4-1 and TRBJ2-7, with 7 positions matching TRBD2. CDR3 size: 14 residues. From germline, CDR1 is MGHRA and CDR2 YSYEKL. The V segment lost 4 bases and the J segment 4 bases; nucleotides outside the gene matches: 7.